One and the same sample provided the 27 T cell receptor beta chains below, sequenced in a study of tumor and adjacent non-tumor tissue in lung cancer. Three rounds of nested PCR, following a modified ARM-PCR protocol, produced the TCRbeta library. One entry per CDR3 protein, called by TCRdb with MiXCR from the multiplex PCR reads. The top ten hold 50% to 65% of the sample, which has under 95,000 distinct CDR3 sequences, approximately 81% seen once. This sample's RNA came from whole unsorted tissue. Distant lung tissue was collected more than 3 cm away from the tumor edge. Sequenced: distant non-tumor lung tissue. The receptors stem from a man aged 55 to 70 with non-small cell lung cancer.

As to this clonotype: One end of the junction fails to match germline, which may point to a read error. The CDR3 bases are TGTGCCAGCAATCCTCTAGCGAACACATATACGCAGTATTTT. This sequence encodes CASNPLANTYTQYF. The V and J genes are TRBV11-2 and TRBJ2-3; D might be TRBD2 (6 bases). Germline V gene sequence: CDR1 SGHAT, CDR2 FQNNGV. The CDR3 extends over 14 amino acids. The full variable domain, in which reference TRBV11-2 and TRBJ2-3 provide the parts outside the CDR3, is EAGVAQSPRYKIIEKRQSVAFWCNPISGHATLYWYQQILGQGPKLLIQFQNNGVVDDSQLPKDRFSAERLKGVDSTLKIQPAKLEDSAVYLCASNPLANTYTQYFGPGTRLTVL.

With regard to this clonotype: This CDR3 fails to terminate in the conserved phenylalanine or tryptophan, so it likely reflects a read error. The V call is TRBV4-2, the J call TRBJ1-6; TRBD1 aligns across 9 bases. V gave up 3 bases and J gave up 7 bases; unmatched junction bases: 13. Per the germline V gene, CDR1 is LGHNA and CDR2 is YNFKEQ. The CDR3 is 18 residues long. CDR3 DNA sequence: TGTGCCAGCAGCCACTCAGTAGGGACAGGGTTAGGAAATTCACCCCTCCACCTT. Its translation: CASSHSVGTGLGNSPLHL.

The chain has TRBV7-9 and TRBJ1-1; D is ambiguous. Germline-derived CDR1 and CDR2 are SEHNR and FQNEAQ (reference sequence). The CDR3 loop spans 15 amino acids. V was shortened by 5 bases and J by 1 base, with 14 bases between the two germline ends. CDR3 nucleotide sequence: TGTGCCAGCAGCCTCCAGGAGCTTAGGAACACTGAAGCTTTCTTT. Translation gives CASSLQELRNTEAFF.

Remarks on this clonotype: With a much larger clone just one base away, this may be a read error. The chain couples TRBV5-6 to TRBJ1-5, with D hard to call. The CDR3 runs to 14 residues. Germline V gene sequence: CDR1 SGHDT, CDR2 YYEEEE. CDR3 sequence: CANSLGGINQPQHF. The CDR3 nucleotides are TGTGCCAACAGCTTGGGAGGGATTAATCAGCCCCAGCATTTT.

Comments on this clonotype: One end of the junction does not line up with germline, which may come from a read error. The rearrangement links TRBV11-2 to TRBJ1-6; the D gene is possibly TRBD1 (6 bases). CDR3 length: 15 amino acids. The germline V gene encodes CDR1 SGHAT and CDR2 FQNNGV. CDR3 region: CDSSGPGHGDSPLHF. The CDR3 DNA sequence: TGTGACAGCAGTGGTCCGGGACATGGTGATTCACCCCTCCACTTT.

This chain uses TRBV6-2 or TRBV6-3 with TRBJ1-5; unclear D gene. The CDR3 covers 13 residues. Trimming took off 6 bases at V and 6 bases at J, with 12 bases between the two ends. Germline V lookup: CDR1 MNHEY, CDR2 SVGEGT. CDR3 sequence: CASSPPAIQPQHF. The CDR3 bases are TGTGCCAGCAGCCCTCCGGCGATTCAGCCCCAGCATTTT.

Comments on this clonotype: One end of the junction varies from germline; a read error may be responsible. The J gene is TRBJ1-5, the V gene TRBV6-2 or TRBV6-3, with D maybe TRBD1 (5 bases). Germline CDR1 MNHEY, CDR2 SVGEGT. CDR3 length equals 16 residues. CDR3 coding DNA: TGTGCCAGCAGGCGACACGGACAAAGCGGGAATCAGCCCGAGTATTTT. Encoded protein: CASRRHGQSGNQPEYF.

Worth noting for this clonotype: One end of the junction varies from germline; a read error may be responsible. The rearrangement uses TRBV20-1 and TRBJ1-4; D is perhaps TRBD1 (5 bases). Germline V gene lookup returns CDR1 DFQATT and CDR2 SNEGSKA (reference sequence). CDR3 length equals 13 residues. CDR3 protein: CSAWDSLSEKLLF. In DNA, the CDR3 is TGCAGTGCTTGGGACTCTTTAAGTGAAAAACTGCTTTTT.

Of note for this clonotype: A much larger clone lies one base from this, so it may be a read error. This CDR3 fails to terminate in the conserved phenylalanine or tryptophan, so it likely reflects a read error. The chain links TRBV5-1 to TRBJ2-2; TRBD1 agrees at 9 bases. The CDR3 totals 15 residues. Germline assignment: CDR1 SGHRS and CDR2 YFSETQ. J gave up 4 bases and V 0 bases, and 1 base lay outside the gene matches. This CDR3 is CASSLAGQGTGELFY. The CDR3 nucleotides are TGCGCCAGCAGCTTGGCGGGACAGGGCACCGGGGAGCTGTTTTAT.

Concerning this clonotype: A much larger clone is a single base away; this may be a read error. The CDR3, as DNA: TGCGCCAGCAGCCAACCGTTTGGGGGGCTGGGTACGCAGTATTTT. Translated, it gives CASSQPFGGLGTQYF. The rearrangement uses TRBV4-1 and TRBJ2-3, with D perhaps given as TRBD1 or TRBD2 (6 bases each). Germline loops: CDR1 MGHRA, CDR2 YSYEKL. V shed 2 bases and J shed 8 bases, with 17 bases lying between them. This CDR3 has 15 amino acids.

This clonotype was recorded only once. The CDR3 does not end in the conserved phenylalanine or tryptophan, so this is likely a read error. CDR3 bases: TGTGCCAGCAGTGAGGACAGGGAAGACACTGAAGCTTTCTCT. This translates into CASSEDREDTEAFS. The chain uses TRBV6-1 and TRBJ1-1; 8 positions agree with TRBD1. The CDR3 contains 14 residues. Germline CDR1 and CDR2: MNHNS and SASEGT. Trimming at V came to 3 bases and at J to 3 bases, leaving 3 bases not matched to a gene.

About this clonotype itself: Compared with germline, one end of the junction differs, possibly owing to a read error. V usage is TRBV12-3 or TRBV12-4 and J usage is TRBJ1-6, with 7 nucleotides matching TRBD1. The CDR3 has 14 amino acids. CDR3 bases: TGTACCAGCGACCCCGGGACAGAAAATTCACCCCTCCACTTT. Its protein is CTSDPGTENSPLHF.

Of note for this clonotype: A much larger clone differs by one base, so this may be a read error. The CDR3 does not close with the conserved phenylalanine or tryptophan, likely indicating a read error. The DNA for the CDR3 is TGTGCCAGCAGTTTCGGGACAGGTTTCCCTAATCAGCCCCAGCATTTA. Translation: CASSFGTGFPNQPQHL. The chain employs TRBV28 and TRBJ1-5, with TRBD1 matching over 8 bases. The length of the CDR3 is 16 residues. In germline, CDR1 is MDHEN, CDR2 SYDVKM. With 3 bases clipped from V and 4 bases from J, the junction kept 8 bases outside the gene matches.

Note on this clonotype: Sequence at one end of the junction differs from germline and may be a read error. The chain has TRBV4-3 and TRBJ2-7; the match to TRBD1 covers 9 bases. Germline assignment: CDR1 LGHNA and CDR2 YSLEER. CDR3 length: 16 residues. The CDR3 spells CTRSQWGDRAVYDQYF. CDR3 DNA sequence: TGCACCAGAAGCCAGTGGGGGGACAGGGCAGTTTACGACCAGTACTTC.

This CDR3 is CSDSGRSKGTDTQYF. CDR3 DNA: TGCAGTGATAGCGGGAGGTCCAAAGGCACAGATACGCAGTATTTT. The genes are TRBV20-1 and TRBJ2-3; 10 positions agree with TRBD2. Germline loops: CDR1 DFQATT, CDR2 SNEGSKA (reference sequence). The length of the CDR3 is 15 residues. With 7 bases clipped from V and 1 base from J, the junction kept 8 bases outside the gene matches.

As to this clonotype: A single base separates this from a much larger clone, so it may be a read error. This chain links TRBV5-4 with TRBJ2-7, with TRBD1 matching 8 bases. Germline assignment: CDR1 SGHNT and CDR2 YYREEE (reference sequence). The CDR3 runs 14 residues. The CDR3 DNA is TGTGTCAGCAGCACCGGGACAGGTTACTACGAGCAGTACTTC. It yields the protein CVSSTGTGYYEQYF. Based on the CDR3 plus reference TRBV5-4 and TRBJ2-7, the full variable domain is ETGVTQSPTHLIKTRGQQVTLRCSSQSGHNTVSWYQQALGQGPQFIFQYYREEENGRGNFPPRFSGLQFPNYSSELNVNALELDDSALYLCVSSTGTGYYEQYFGPGTRLTVT.

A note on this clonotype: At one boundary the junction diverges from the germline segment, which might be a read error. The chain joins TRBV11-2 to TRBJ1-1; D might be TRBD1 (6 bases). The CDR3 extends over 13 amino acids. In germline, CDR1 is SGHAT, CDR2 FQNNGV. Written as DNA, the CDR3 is TGTGCCAACAGCGTAGATCAGGGGACTGAAGCTTTCTTT. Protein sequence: CANSVDQGTEAFF.

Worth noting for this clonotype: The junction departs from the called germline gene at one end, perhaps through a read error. CDR3 residues: CANSSGQVQETLYF. The DNA of the CDR3 is TGTGCCAACAGCTCTGGACAGGTCCAAGAGACTCTGTACTTC. This chain links TRBV11-2 with TRBJ2-5, with 7 bases fitting TRBD1. The CDR3 extends over 14 amino acids. Germline-derived CDR1 and CDR2 are SGHAT and FQNNGV.

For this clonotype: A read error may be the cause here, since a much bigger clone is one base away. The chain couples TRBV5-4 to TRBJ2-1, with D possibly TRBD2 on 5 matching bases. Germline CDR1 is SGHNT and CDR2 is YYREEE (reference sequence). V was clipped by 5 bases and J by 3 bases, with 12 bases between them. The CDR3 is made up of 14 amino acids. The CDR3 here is CASRRVSVYNEQFF. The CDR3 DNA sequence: TGTGCCAGCAGGAGGGTCTCCGTCTACAATGAGCAGTTCTTC.

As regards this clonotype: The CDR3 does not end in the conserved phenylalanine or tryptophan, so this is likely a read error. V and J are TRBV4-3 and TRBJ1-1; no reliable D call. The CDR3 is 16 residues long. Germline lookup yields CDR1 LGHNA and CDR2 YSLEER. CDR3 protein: CDSSQDHSQSNSEAFL. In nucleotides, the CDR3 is TGCGACAGCAGCCAAGATCATAGTCAGTCCAACTCTGAAGCTTTCCTT.

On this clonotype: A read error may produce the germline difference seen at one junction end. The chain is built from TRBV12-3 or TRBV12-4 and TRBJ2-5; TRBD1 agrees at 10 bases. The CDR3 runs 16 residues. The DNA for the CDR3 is TGTGCCAGCAGACCCAGACAGGGGGCTAACCGAGGGACCCACTACTTC. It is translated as CASRPRQGANRGTHYF.

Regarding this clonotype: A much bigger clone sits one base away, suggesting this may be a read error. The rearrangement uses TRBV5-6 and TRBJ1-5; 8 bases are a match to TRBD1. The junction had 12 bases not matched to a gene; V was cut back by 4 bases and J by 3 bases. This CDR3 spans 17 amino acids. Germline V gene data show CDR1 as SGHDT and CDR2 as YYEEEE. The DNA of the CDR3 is TGTGCCAGCAGCATCTCTGACAGGGGCACGATCAATCAGCCCCAGCATTTT. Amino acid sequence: CASSISDRGTINQPQHF.

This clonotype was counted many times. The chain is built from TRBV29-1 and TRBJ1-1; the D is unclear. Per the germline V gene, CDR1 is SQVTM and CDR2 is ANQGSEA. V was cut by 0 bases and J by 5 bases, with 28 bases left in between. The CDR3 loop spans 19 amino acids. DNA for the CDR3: TGCAGCGTTGAAGATAGAGGCCTAAAAAAAAAGATAGGCAGGACTGAAGCTTTCTTT. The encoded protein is CSVEDRGLKKKIGRTEAFF.

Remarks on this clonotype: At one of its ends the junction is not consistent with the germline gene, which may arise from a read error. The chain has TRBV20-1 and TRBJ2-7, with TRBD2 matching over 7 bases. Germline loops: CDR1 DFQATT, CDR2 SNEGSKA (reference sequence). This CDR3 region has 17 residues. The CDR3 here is CSPRGGGCGRSSYEQYF. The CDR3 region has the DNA TGCAGTCCTAGAGGTGGGGGTTGCGGGAGATCCTCATACGAGCAGTACTTC.

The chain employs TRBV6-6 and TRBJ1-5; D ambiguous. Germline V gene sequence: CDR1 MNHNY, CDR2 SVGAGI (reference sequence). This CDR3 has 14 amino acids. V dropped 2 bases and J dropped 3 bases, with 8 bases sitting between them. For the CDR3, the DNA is TGTGCCAGCAGTTACAAGGTGAACAATCAGCCCCAGCATTTT. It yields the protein CASSYKVNNQPQHF.

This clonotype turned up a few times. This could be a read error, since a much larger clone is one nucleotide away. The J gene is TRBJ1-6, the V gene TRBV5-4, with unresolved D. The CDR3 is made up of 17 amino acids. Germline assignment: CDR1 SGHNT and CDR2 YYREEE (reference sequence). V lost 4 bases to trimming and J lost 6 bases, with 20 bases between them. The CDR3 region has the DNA TGTGCCAGCAGCGACCCCCTCCGAGGGAGAGGTAATTCACCCCTCCACTTT. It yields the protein CASSDPLRGRGNSPLHF. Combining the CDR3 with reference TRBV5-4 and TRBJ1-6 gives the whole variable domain ETGVTQSPTHLIKTRGQQVTLRCSSQSGHNTVSWYQQALGQGPQFIFQYYREEENGRGNFPPRFSGLQFPNYSSELNVNALELDDSALYLCASSDPLRGRGNSPLHFGNGTRLTVT.

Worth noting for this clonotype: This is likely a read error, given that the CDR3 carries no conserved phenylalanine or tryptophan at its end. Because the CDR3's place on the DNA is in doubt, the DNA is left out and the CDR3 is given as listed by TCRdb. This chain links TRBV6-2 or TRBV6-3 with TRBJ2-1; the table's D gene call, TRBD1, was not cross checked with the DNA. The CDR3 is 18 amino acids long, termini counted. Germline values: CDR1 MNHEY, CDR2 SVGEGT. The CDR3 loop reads CASSPRDRRVAGYNEQFY.